Each of the 8 T cell receptor beta chains below was sequenced from the same sample in a study of blood T cell repertoires in COVID-19. Profiled with immunoSEQ multiplex PCR; TCRdb holds only in-frame clones, not every one. The sample includes roughly 280,000 clones, roughly 85% of them seen just once. The sample consisted of peripheral blood. The receptors were sampled from a man between 60 and 75 years old who had recovered from COVID-19.

The chain couples TRBV27 to TRBJ1-2, with D possibly matching TRBD1 (6 bases). Germline CDR1 is MNHEY and CDR2 is SMNVEV (reference sequence). Deletions cut 1 base from V and 6 bases from J, with 9 bases between. This CDR3 is 13 amino acids long. Here the CDR3 reads CASSLFGQNGYTF. CDR3 DNA sequence: TGTGCCAGCAGTTTATTCGGACAGAATGGCTACACCTTC.

The chain is built from TRBV28 and TRBJ2-5, with no clear D. The V end was cut by 5 bases, the J end by 5 bases, with 12 bases between. Germline V gene sequence: CDR1 MDHEN, CDR2 SYDVKM. The CDR3 loop spans 13 amino acids. The CDR3 loop reads CASSVPAGETQYF. The CDR3 nucleotides read TGTGCCAGCAGTGTCCCGGCCGGGGAGACCCAGTACTTC.

The V and J genes are TRBV4-1 and TRBJ2-3; TRBD2 matches at 8 bases. The V gene's germline CDR1 is MGHRA and CDR2 YSYEKL. This CDR3 contains 17 residues. The V and J ends lost 1 base and 6 bases, in that order; junction bases with no gene match: 12. CDR3 coding DNA: TGCGCCAGCAGCCAAGGGGGGAGCGGGGGTTTAGTGGATACGCAGTATTTT. This sequence encodes CASSQGGSGGLVDTQYF.

This rearrangement joins TRBV7-2 to TRBJ2-3, with D possibly TRBD2 on 5 matching bases. Germline CDR1 SGHTA, CDR2 FQGNSA. Trimming cost V 5 bases and J 2 bases, with 11 bases left between them. The CDR3 loop spans 14 amino acids. The CDR3 loop is CASSIDYSTDTQYF. CDR3 DNA: TGTGCCAGCAGCATAGACTACTCCACAGATACGCAGTATTTT.

Details on this clone: The same CDR3 can be traced to other DNA sequences in this sample. This chain uses TRBV19 with TRBJ1-5; D might be TRBD1 (6 bases). V shed 3 bases and J shed 6 bases, with 12 bases lying between them. This CDR3 region has 14 residues. Germline V gene sequence: CDR1 LNHDA, CDR2 SQIVND (reference sequence). The CDR3 region is CASSMGQGGQPQHF. For the CDR3, the DNA is TGTGCCAGTAGTATGGGCCAAGGGGGTCAGCCCCAGCATTTT.

V and J are TRBV13 and TRBJ2-2; 8 bases fit TRBD2. Germline CDR1 PRHDT, CDR2 FYEKMQ (reference sequence). Germline trimming cut 2 bases from V and 6 bases from J; bases unmatched to any gene: 14. There are 18 residues in the CDR3. The chain's CDR3 is CASSLPLLGLGVAGELFF. In nucleotides, the CDR3 is TGTGCCAGCAGCTTACCATTGTTGGGACTAGGGGTCGCCGGGGAGCTGTTTTTT.

V gene TRBV6-5 combines with J gene TRBJ1-2; 10 bases match TRBD1. The ends lost 11 bases at V and 5 bases at J; junction bases unmatched: 5. The CDR3 spans 12 residues. Germline CDR1 reads MNHEY; CDR2 reads SVGAGI. This CDR3 is CARSGQGYGYTF. The CDR3 DNA follows: TGTGCCCGGTCGGGACAGGGGTATGGCTACACCTTC.

The chain combines TRBV4-1 with TRBJ2-1; TRBD2 matches 8 bases. The V and J ends lost 1 base and 0 bases, in that order; junction bases with no gene match: 5. Germline V gene data show CDR1 as MGHRA and CDR2 as YSYEKL. CDR3 size: 17 residues. The CDR3 nucleotides read TGCGCCAGCAGCCAAGTACTAGCGGCCAGCTCCTACAATGAGCAGTTCTTC. It translates to CASSQVLAASSYNEQFF.